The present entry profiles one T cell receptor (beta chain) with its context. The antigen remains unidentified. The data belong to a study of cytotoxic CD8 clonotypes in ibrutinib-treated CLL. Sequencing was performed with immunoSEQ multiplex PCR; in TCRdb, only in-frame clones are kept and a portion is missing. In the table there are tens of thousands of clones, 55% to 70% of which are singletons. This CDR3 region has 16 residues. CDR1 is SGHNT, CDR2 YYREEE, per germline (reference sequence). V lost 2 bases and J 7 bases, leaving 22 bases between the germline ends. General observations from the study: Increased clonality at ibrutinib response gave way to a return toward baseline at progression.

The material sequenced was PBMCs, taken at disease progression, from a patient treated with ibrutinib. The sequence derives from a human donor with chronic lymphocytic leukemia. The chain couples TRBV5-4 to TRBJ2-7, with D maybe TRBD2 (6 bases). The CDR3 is CASSFGALRRGEEQYF. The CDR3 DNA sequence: TGTGCCAGCAGCTTTGGAGCGCTGCGGCGGGGTGAGGAGCAGTACTTC.